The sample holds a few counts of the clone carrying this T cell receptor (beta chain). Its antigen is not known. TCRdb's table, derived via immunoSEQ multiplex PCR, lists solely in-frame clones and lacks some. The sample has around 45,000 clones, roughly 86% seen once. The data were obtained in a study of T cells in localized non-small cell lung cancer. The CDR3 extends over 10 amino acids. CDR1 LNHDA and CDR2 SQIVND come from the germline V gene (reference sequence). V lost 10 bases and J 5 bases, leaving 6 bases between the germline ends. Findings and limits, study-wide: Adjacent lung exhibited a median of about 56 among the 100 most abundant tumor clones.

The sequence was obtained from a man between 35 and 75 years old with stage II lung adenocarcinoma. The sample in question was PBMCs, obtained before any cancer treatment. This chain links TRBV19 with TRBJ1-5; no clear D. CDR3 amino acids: CAIGDQPQHF. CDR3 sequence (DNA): TGTGCCATCGGGGATCAGCCCCAGCATTTT.